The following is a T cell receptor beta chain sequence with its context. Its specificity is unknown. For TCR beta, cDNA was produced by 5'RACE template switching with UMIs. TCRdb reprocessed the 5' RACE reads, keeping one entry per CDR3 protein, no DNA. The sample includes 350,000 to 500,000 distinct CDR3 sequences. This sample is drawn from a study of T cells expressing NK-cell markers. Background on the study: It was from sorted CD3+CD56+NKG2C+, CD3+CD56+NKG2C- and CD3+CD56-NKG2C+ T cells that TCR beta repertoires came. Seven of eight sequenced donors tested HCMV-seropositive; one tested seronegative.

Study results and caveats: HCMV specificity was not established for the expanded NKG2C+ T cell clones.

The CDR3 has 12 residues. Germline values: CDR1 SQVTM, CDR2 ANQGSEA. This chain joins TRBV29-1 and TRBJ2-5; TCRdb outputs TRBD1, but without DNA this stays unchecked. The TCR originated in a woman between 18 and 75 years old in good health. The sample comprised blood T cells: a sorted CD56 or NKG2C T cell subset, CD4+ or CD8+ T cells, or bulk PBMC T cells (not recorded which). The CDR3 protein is CSVEGPDETQYF.